This TCR beta chain was profiled in a study of OX40 agonist ivuxolimab in advanced cancers. Study information: Aged roughly 23 to 79 with a mean of roughly 65 years, they were more than 80% male.

Study-wide points: CD4+ and CD8+ blood T cells expanded clonally by week 6 at 0.1 to 3.0 mg/kg. CD8+ T cells showed, on average, more clonal expansion than CD4+ cells.

Sequencing was performed with immunoSEQ multiplex PCR; in TCRdb, only in-frame clones are kept and a portion is missing. The data show about 38,000 clones, with 82% seen just once and 6.5% to 8% held by the top ten. On this clone: Its matching antigen is unknown.

Germline lookup yields CDR1 SEHNR and CDR2 FQNEAQ (reference sequence). CDR3 length equals 15 residues. V lost 7 bases to trimming and J lost 7 bases; unmatched junction nucleotides: 16. The V call is TRBV7-9, the J call TRBJ2-7; 7 bases line up with TRBD1. The receptor's source is an adult with an advanced solid tumor such as melanoma, head and neck, liver or kidney cancer. The sequencing here drew on CD4+ or CD8+ T cells sorted from blood, taken in a trial of the OX40 agonist ivuxolimab. CDR3 sequence (DNA): TGTGCCAGCACTCCCCCCGGGACAGCGATAAAGGAGCAGTACTTC. Encoded protein: CASTPPGTAIKEQYF.